The 18 T cell receptor beta chains in this list originate from one sample, sequenced in a study of response to subunit inactivated influenza vaccine. TCRdb redid the calling of the RT-PCR reads with MiXCR, one entry per CDR3 protein. The sample lists fewer than 600,000 distinct CDR3 sequences; less than 7.5% were seen once. This specimen was PBMCs from blood, taken less than 25 months after vaccination. The source is a man between 50 and 69 years old who received an inactivated influenza vaccine.

Only a few counts were recorded for this clonotype. The chain links TRBV24-1 to TRBJ2-1; 8 bases are shared with TRBD1. The V segment lost 3 bases and the J segment 7 bases; nucleotides outside the gene matches: 1. The CDR3 runs to 13 residues. Germline-derived CDR1 and CDR2 are KGHDR and SFDVKD. In nucleotides, the CDR3 is TGTGCCACCAGTGATCGGGACAGGAATGAGCAGTTCTTC. Its translation is CATSDRDRNEQFF.

This clonotype was detected ten times or more. The chain combines TRBV10-3 with TRBJ2-5, with D unclear. Trimming pared 0 bases from V and 4 bases from J, leaving 9 bases between. CDR1 and CDR2 (germline): ENHRY, SYGVKD. The CDR3 contains 14 residues. Written as DNA, the CDR3 is TGTGCCATCAGTGAGTCAGCGAGAGGAGAGACCCAGTACTTC. This gives the protein CAISESARGETQYF.

The CDR3 reads CASSLDGQVYNEQFF. CDR3 DNA sequence: TGCGCCAGCAGCTTGGACGGACAGGTATACAATGAGCAGTTCTTC. This chain connects TRBV5-1 to TRBJ2-1; the match to TRBD1 covers 7 bases. V lost 0 bases to trimming and J lost 4 bases; unmatched junction nucleotides: 4. This CDR3 contains 15 residues. The germline V gene has CDR1 SGHRS and CDR2 YFSETQ.

This clonotype was recorded once. This may be a read error: a much more frequent sequence differs by one nucleotide. This rearrangement joins TRBV7-2 to TRBJ2-2; possibly TRBD2 for D (5 bases). Germline loops: CDR1 SGHTA, CDR2 FQGNSA. CDR3 length: 14 amino acids. CDR3 amino acids: CASSSPVLTGVLFF. CDR3 DNA: TGTGCCAGCAGCTCCCCGGTCCTCACCGGGGTGCTGTTTTTT.

This clonotype has a count of ten or more. The rearrangement uses TRBV11-2 and TRBJ2-2, with 8 bases that match TRBD2. This CDR3 is 19 amino acids long. CDR1 SGHAT and CDR2 FQNNGV come from the germline V gene. After removal of 2 bases from V and 2 bases from J, the junction contained 13 bases not matched to a gene. The CDR3 DNA sequence: TGTGCCAGCAGCTTATTACAGGGACGCGGGAGGATTAACACCGGGGAGCTGTTTTTT. Its translation: CASSLLQGRGRINTGELFF.

In this sample, this clonotype turned up many times. The V and J genes are TRBV5-1 and TRBJ2-1; D unclear. Germline CDR1 is SGHRS and CDR2 is YFSETQ. The V and J ends lost 5 bases and 4 bases respectively, with 13 bases between them. The CDR3 covers 14 residues. For the CDR3, the DNA is TGCGCCAGCAGAGTTAATAGCCAATACAATGAGCAGTTCTTC. Its protein product is CASRVNSQYNEQFF.

This clonotype turned up a few times. The V and J genes are TRBV5-1 and TRBJ1-3, with D unclear. Trimming shortened V by 5 bases and J by 0 bases, and 18 bases separated the two germline ends. Germline V gives CDR1 SGHRS, CDR2 YFSETQ. The CDR3 loop spans 17 amino acids. The CDR3 here is CASSGSRMGYSGNTIYF. The CDR3 coding sequence is TGCGCCAGCAGTGGGTCAAGGATGGGTTACTCTGGAAACACCATATATTTT.

The CDR3 DNA reads as TGTGCCAGCAGCCCCGAACAGGTTTCACCCCTCCACTTT. It is translated as CASSPEQVSPLHF. V is TRBV5-5 and J is TRBJ1-6; D is perhaps TRBD1 (5 bases). Trimming pared 4 bases from V and 9 bases from J, leaving 11 bases between. The CDR3 is made up of 13 amino acids. Germline V lookup: CDR1 SGHKS, CDR2 YYEKEE (reference sequence).

This clonotype was seen only a few times. J is TRBJ2-5 and V is TRBV12-3 or TRBV12-4; D not resolved. There are 13 residues in the CDR3. Trimming removed 6 bases at V and 5 bases at J, with 13 bases between. DNA of the CDR3: TGTGCCAGCAGCTCTGACTCGCTGGAGACCCAGTACTTC. Its translation: CASSSDSLETQYF.

The CDR3 coding sequence is TGTGCCAGCAGCCCGAGTAGCGGAGCATACGAGCAGTACTTC. Its translation: CASSPSSGAYEQYF. The chain uses TRBV7-2 and TRBJ2-7; TRBD2 is a possible D gene (6 bases). The germline CDR1 and CDR2 sequences are SGHTA and FQGNSA. The ends were cut back, 5 bases at V and 4 bases at J, with 15 bases in the middle. The CDR3 extends over 14 amino acids.

A note on this clonotype: This sequence may be a read error, since a much larger clone differs from it by one base. The V gene is TRBV20-1, the J gene TRBJ2-7, with 7 bases aligning to TRBD2. The trim removed 0 bases at V and 4 bases at J, leaving 9 bases unmatched. CDR1 DFQATT and CDR2 SNEGSKA come from the germline V gene (reference sequence). The CDR3 totals 15 residues. The CDR3 bases are TGCAGTGCTAGAGATGGGGGGGGAGTCTGGTACGAGCAGTACTTC. This translates into CSARDGGGVWYEQYF.

This clonotype was observed at least ten times. The chain joins TRBV6-2 or TRBV6-3 to TRBJ1-5; TRBD1 might be the D (6 bases). V lost 1 base to trimming and J lost 3 bases, with 16 bases between them. The CDR3 sequence is 17 residues long. CDR1 and CDR2 from the germline V gene are MNHEY and SVGEGT. CDR3 bases: TGTGCCAGCAGTTACTTGAAGGGCAGGGGCTTCAATCAGCCCCAGCATTTT. Translated: CASSYLKGRGFNQPQHF.

In this sample, this clonotype turned up a few times. The chain couples TRBV12-3 or TRBV12-4 to TRBJ2-1; no clear D gene. The CDR3 sequence is 15 residues long. Trimming removed 4 bases at V and 6 bases at J, with 16 bases between. The CDR3 sequence is CASSSPNKERNEQFF. The CDR3 DNA reads as TGTGCCAGCAGTTCCCCCAATAAGGAGCGCAATGAGCAGTTCTTC.

At least ten counts were recorded for this clonotype. The genes are TRBV28 and TRBJ2-5, with 10 nucleotides matching TRBD2. Germline CDR1 and CDR2: MDHEN and SYDVKM. The V gene end was trimmed by 4 bases and the J gene end by 3 bases; junction bases not matched to a gene: 8. This CDR3 is built from 16 residues. The CDR3, as DNA: TGTGCCAGCAGTTCCCCCTGGACTAGCGGAGAAGAGACCCAGTACTTC. Translated: CASSSPWTSGEETQYF.

The table lists this clonotype with many counts. This sequence joins TRBV5-1 and TRBJ2-7, with 7 bases that match TRBD2. Germline trimming cut 4 bases from V and 1 base from J; bases unmatched to any gene: 2. The CDR3 has 13 amino acids. Germline V CDR1 and CDR2: SGHRS, YFSETQ. CDR3 sequence: CASSREGSYEQYF. The DNA for the CDR3 is TGCGCCAGCAGCAGGGAGGGTTCCTACGAGCAGTACTTC.

This clonotype has a handful of counts. This chain connects TRBV10-3 to TRBJ2-2; D gene unclear. Germline CDR1 reads ENHRY; CDR2 reads SYGVKD. The V end was cut by 0 bases, the J end by 7 bases, with 3 bases between. This CDR3 region has 12 residues. The CDR3 DNA follows: TGTGCCATCAGTGAGTCTAACGGGGAGCTGTTTTTT. Translated, it gives CAISESNGELFF.

This clonotype turned up a few times. V is TRBV27 and J is TRBJ2-3; 8 positions agree with TRBD1. The CDR3 spans 14 residues. The germline gives CDR1 MNHEY, CDR2 SMNVEV (reference sequence). The V and J ends lost 4 bases and 4 bases, in that order; junction bases with no gene match: 4. CDR3 in amino acids: CASSWDRLPDTQYF. CDR3 DNA sequence: TGTGCCAGCAGTTGGGACAGGCTCCCAGATACGCAGTATTTT.

V gene TRBV19 combines with J gene TRBJ2-1, with 11 bases aligning to TRBD2. CDR1 and CDR2 (germline): LNHDA, SQIVND (reference sequence). The CDR3 contains 14 residues. With V trimmed by 7 bases and J by 4 bases, 3 bases remained unmatched. The chain's CDR3 is CASTRTSGYNEQFF. The CDR3 bases are TGTGCCAGTACACGGACTAGCGGGTACAATGAGCAGTTCTTC.